This T cell receptor beta chain was sequenced during a study of response to subunit inactivated influenza vaccine listed by TCRdb under 2018. For context, the study as a whole: The study used deep quantitative T cell receptor repertoire profiling to track responses to a trivalent subunit inactivated influenza vaccine.

The library relied on RT-PCR. Sequenced on an Illumina HiSeq 2500. Using fastp trimming at Q25 and MiXCR clonotype assembly, TCRdb reanalyzed the public sequencing data and kept in-frame beta chains. Rows with a matching CDR3 protein are joined into one entry that keeps the most common DNA and genes. The sample has 650,000 or so distinct CDR3 sequences on record, roughly 15% of them singletons. Roughly 7.6% of the sample comes from the top ten. This clonotype was seen a handful of times. Its antigen is unknown. It has no much larger one-base neighbor in the sample; base qualities were not kept. Overall results and qualifications from the work: It was suggested by the authors that each seasonal influenza vaccination may recruit only a limited number of new T cells.

For CDR1 and CDR2, the germline V gene (reference sequence) lists SEHNR and FQNEAQ. At the junction V is shortened by 5 bases and J by 15 bases; bases outside the gene matches: 13. Inclusive of the bounding cysteine and phenylalanine, the CDR3 is 15 residues long. The sequence is cut down to CDR3 DNA, 45 bases in frame from base 1. The input for sequencing was PBMCs from blood, taken less than 15 days before vaccination. The TCR comes from a middle-aged man who received an inactivated influenza vaccine. Donor details come from another sample of the same person, matched by shared clones. The chain is encoded by TRBV7-9 joined to TRBJ2-1, with TRBD2 matching 13 junction bases. The CDR3 corresponds to CASSQRTSGGSGLFF. Here is the DNA: TGTGCCAGCAGCCAACGGACTAGCGGGGGTTCTGGGCTGTTCTTC.